Shown below are 21 T cell receptor beta chains from a single sample sequenced in a study of blood T cell repertoires in COVID-19. Produced via immunoSEQ multiplex PCR; TCRdb's table is partial and in-frame only. The profile shows roughly 190,000 clones, approximately 85% of them singletons. Material for sequencing was peripheral blood. The receptors derive from a woman in her 70s with active or convalescent COVID-19.

The V call is TRBV18, the J call TRBJ2-5; TRBD2 might be the D (5 bases). The CDR3 extends over 16 amino acids. Germline V gene sequence: CDR1 KGHSH, CDR2 LQKENI. The germline V and J ends were trimmed by 1 base and 2 bases, with 14 bases remaining between them. In DNA form, the CDR3 reads TGTGCCAGCTCACCACGGGGAGAACCACAACAAGAGACCCAGTACTTC. Its translation: CASSPRGEPQQETQYF.

The chain carries TRBV6-5 and TRBJ1-1; D gene ambiguous. The ends were cut back, 6 bases at V and 11 bases at J, with 16 bases in the middle. This CDR3 is built from 12 residues. The germline CDR1 and CDR2 sequences are MNHEY and SVGAGI. The CDR3 DNA sequence: TGTGCCAGCAGATTACTTGGAACCGGGGCTTTCTTT. It encodes CASRLLGTGAFF.

This chain connects TRBV5-1 to TRBJ2-3; 9 bases are a match to TRBD2. Germline V lookup: CDR1 SGHRS, CDR2 YFSETQ. This CDR3 spans 15 amino acids. The J segment lost 2 bases and the V segment lost 4 bases, leaving 5 bases of the junction unmatched. The CDR3 sequence is CASSRLAANTDTQYF. The CDR3 DNA is TGCGCCAGCAGCCGACTAGCGGCCAACACAGATACGCAGTATTTT.

This rearrangement joins TRBV7-9 to TRBJ2-6; 10 bases match TRBD1. Germline V lookup: CDR1 SEHNR, CDR2 FQNEAQ (reference sequence). V shed 5 bases, J shed 1 base, and the junction held 5 bases outside the gene matches. The CDR3 loop spans 17 amino acids. The CDR3 sequence: CASSPTGGASGANVLTF. CDR3 in DNA: TGTGCCAGCAGCCCGACAGGGGGCGCGTCTGGGGCCAACGTCCTGACTTTC. The entire variable domain, with the rest obtained from reference TRBV7-9 and TRBJ2-6, is as follows: DTGVSQNPRHKITKRGQNVTFRCDPISEHNRLYWYRQTLGQGPEFLTYFQNEAQLEKSRLLSDRFSAERPKGSFSTLEIQRTEQGDSAMYLCASSPTGGASGANVLTFGAGSRLTVL.

The chain recombines TRBV7-2 with TRBJ2-3, with 8 bases aligning to TRBD2. This CDR3 has 16 residues. The ends lost 2 bases at V and 0 bases at J; junction bases unmatched: 4. Germline CDR1 SGHTA, CDR2 FQGNSA. As DNA, the CDR3 is TGTGCCAGCAGCTTACTCGCGGGGGGTAGCACAGATACGCAGTATTTT. Protein sequence: CASSLLAGGSTDTQYF.

V is TRBV4-1 and J is TRBJ2-4; 9 bases align to TRBD2. CDR1 is MGHRA and CDR2 is YSYEKL in the germline V gene. The CDR3 loop spans 15 amino acids. The J segment lost 5 bases and the V segment lost 4 bases, leaving 6 bases of the junction unmatched. CDR3 amino acids: CASSPGLALENIQYF. The CDR3 region has the DNA TGCGCCAGCAGCCCAGGACTAGCGTTGGAAAACATTCAGTACTTC.

The CDR3 DNA follows: TGCGCCAGCAGCCGACTAGCGGGACAAGAGACCCAGTACTTC. It specifies CASSRLAGQETQYF. V is TRBV4-1 and J is TRBJ2-5; 11 bases are shared with TRBD2. The germline CDR1 and CDR2 sequences are MGHRA and YSYEKL. The CDR3 has 14 amino acids. After removal of 4 bases from V and 2 bases from J, the junction contained 0 bases not matched to a gene.

V and J are TRBV7-3 and TRBJ2-3; 14 bases line up with TRBD2. Germline assignment: CDR1 SGHTA and CDR2 FQGTGA. With V trimmed by 5 bases and J by 4 bases, 2 bases remained unmatched. The CDR3 runs to 15 residues. CDR3 residues: CASSGLAGGSDTQYF. CDR3 DNA: TGTGCCAGCAGCGGACTAGCGGGAGGCTCAGATACGCAGTATTTT.

The chain uses TRBV7-8 and TRBJ1-2; TRBD1 might be the D (5 bases). V lost 7 bases and J 4 bases, leaving 19 bases between the germline ends. Germline V gives CDR1 SGHVS, CDR2 FQNEAQ. This CDR3 contains 15 residues. CDR3 DNA sequence: TGTGCCAGCACCAAGCGGGGGTGGGAAGCCTATGGCTACACCTTC. It encodes CASTKRGWEAYGYTF.

This clone showed up just a few times. The V call is TRBV9, the J call TRBJ1-2; 9 nucleotides align to TRBD1. From germline, CDR1 is SGDLS and CDR2 YYNGEE. The CDR3 contains 15 residues. V dropped 1 base and J dropped 6; count of bases not matched to a gene: 7. CDR3 sequence (DNA): TGTGCCAGCAGCGTATGGGGACGGACAGGGGATGGCTACACCTTC. Its protein is CASSVWGRTGDGYTF.

The V call is TRBV5-1, the J call TRBJ1-1, with TRBD1 matching 7 bases. The CDR3 contains 16 residues. The V and J ends lost 5 bases and 2 bases, in that order; junction bases with no gene match: 12. Germline values: CDR1 SGHRS, CDR2 YFSETQ. CDR3 residues: CASSLYFQGGNTEAFF. The CDR3 DNA reads as TGCGCCAGCAGTTTGTATTTCCAGGGGGGTAACACTGAAGCTTTCTTT.

The V gene is TRBV5-1, the J gene TRBJ2-5, with 7 bases matching TRBD1. The V gene's germline CDR1 is SGHRS and CDR2 YFSETQ. The CDR3 is 16 residues long. With V trimmed by 0 bases and J by 5 bases, 10 bases remained unmatched. The CDR3 loop is CASSLDRGPPLETQYF. In DNA, the CDR3 is TGCGCCAGCAGCTTGGACAGGGGACCTCCTCTGGAGACCCAGTACTTC. The complete variable domain, with remaining parts taken from reference TRBV5-1 and TRBJ2-5, reads KAGVTQTPRYLIKTRGQQVTLSCSPISGHRSVSWYQQTPGQGLQFLFEYFSETQRNKGNFPGRFSGRQFSNSRSEMNVSTLELGDSALYLCASSLDRGPPLETQYFGPGTRLLVL.

V and J are TRBV7-3 and TRBJ2-2; 10 bases align to TRBD2. Germline values: CDR1 SGHTA, CDR2 FQGTGA. The CDR3 totals 17 residues. The junction had 7 bases not matched to a gene; V was cut back by 2 bases and J by 4 bases. The DNA of the CDR3 is TGTGCCAGCAGCTTATATCATGTAGCGGGAGGCACCGGGGAGCTGTTTTTT. This encodes CASSLYHVAGGTGELFF.

The rearrangement links TRBV24-1 to TRBJ2-2, with D perhaps matching TRBD2 (5 bases). The V and J ends lost 5 bases and 1 base respectively, with 16 bases between them. Germline assignment: CDR1 KGHDR and CDR2 SFDVKD. The CDR3 is 17 residues long. CDR3 nucleotide sequence: TGTGCCACCAGTGGTTCACTAGGCGCGGGGAACACCGGGGAGCTGTTTTTT. This sequence encodes CATSGSLGAGNTGELFF.

The V call is TRBV19, the J call TRBJ2-2; 9 nucleotides line up with TRBD1. The length of the CDR3 is 16 residues. The ends lost 4 bases at V and 1 base at J; junction bases unmatched: 4. CDR1 is LNHDA, CDR2 SQIVND, per germline (reference sequence). CDR3: CASSKGQGKNTGELFF. The DNA of the CDR3 is TGTGCCAGTAGTAAAGGACAGGGGAAGAACACCGGGGAGCTGTTTTTT.

The chain is built from TRBV29-1 and TRBJ2-3; D is undetermined. The V end lost 0 bases, the J end lost 3 bases, and 4 bases lay between the germline ends. This CDR3 is built from 12 residues. Germline lookup yields CDR1 SQVTM and CDR2 ANQGSEA. This CDR3 is CSVEESTDTQYF. The DNA for the CDR3 is TGCAGCGTTGAAGAATCTACAGATACGCAGTATTTT.

V gene TRBV18 combines with J gene TRBJ1-6, with 7 bases fitting TRBD1. The J segment lost 10 bases and the V segment lost 6 bases, leaving 9 bases of the junction unmatched. There are 14 residues in the CDR3. The germline gives CDR1 KGHSH, CDR2 LQKENI. The CDR3 DNA is TGTGCCAGCTCCCCGACAGGGAACGAATCACCCCTCCACTTT. Residues: CASSPTGNESPLHF.

CDR3: CASRLQGATSYEQYF. The CDR3 DNA follows: TGTGCCAGCAGACTCCAGGGGGCAACGTCATACGAGCAGTACTTC. The chain has TRBV28 and TRBJ2-7; 8 nucleotides agree with TRBD1. The V segment lost 6 bases and the J segment 4 bases; nucleotides outside the gene matches: 11. This CDR3 has 15 residues. In germline, CDR1 is MDHEN, CDR2 SYDVKM.

The chain has TRBV7-3 and TRBJ1-2; the match to TRBD1 covers 10 bases. The CDR3 consists of 13 residues. The trim removed 4 bases at V and 7 bases at J, leaving 3 bases unmatched. Germline assignment: CDR1 SGHTA and CDR2 FQGTGA. CDR3 loop: CASSSRTGGGYTF. The CDR3 DNA reads as TGTGCCAGCAGCTCAAGGACAGGGGGTGGCTACACCTTC.

The chain combines TRBV19 with TRBJ2-1, with TRBD2 identical over 12 bases. J was trimmed by 0 bases and V by 6 bases; bases with no gene match: 21. Per germline, CDR1 LNHDA and CDR2 SQIVND (reference sequence). CDR3 length: 22 residues. The DNA of the CDR3 is TGTGCCAGTAGCGGATCCGGGACTAGCGGGCAACCCTCTATTTTCTCCTACAATGAGCAGTTCTTC. It yields the protein CASSGSGTSGQPSIFSYNEQFF.

This rearrangement joins TRBV20-1 to TRBJ2-5, with 7 positions matching TRBD2. The germline V gene has CDR1 DFQATT and CDR2 SNEGSKA (reference sequence). Trimming removed 3 bases from V and 1 base from J; junction bases left unmatched: 11. The length of the CDR3 is 16 residues. The CDR3, as DNA: TGCAGTGCTAGTCGCGGACTAGTCCTGCGCCAAGAGACCCAGTACTTC. Protein product: CSASRGLVLRQETQYF.